This T cell receptor (beta chain) was sequenced in a study of human thymus T cells. Sequenced by immunoSEQ multiplex PCR; TCRdb stores in-frame clones only, minus some. Here the sample spans about 130,000 clones, about 93% being singletons. In corrective heart surgery, resections were taken, and these provided the thymus tissue. This CDR3 has 13 amino acids. The sequence derives from a boy younger than two with a congenital heart defect but otherwise immunologically healthy. The chain is built from TRBV1 and TRBJ2-5; whether TRBD2, the table's D call, matches the DNA was not checked. TRBV1 is shown as a pseudogene. The specimen was thymus tissue. DNA of the CDR3: TGCACCAGCACCTCTAGTCCCGGCGAGACCCAGTACTTC. It is translated as CTSTSSPGETQYF.